The rows below give T cell receptor beta chains drawn from one sample of a study of blood T cell repertoires in COVID-19. Using immunoSEQ multiplex PCR, the repertoire was profiled, and TCRdb retains in-frame clones only, with some absent. Counted here are under 400,000 clones, roughly 89% occurring once; the ten biggest clones make up around 3.9%. Sequencing was performed on peripheral blood. These receptors originate from a woman aged 55 to 70 with COVID-19, enrolled during active disease. The CDR3 runs from the conserved cysteine through the conserved F or W. A D gene is named only where the DNA matches it firmly.

V gene,J gene,D gene,CDR3 DNA,CDR3 protein
TRBV15,TRBJ2-7,TRBD1,TGTGCCACCAGCAGTTACCGGGACAGGTCGGGGAAGGGCTACGAGCAGTACTTC,CATSSYRDRSGKGYEQYF
TRBV18,TRBJ2-7,TRBD1,TGTGCCAGCTCACCACTGGGACAGTTTTACTACGAGCAGTACTTC,CASSPLGQFYYEQYF
TRBV18,TRBJ1-1,NA,TGTGCCAGCTCACCCCAACAGAACACTGAAGCTTTCTTT,CASSPQQNTEAFF
TRBV5-1,TRBJ1-1,NA,TGCGCCAGCAGCTTGGTTACCGTCGGAGGGACTGAAGCTTTCTTT,CASSLVTVGGTEAFF
TRBV18,TRBJ1-1,NA,TGTGCCAGCTCACCAAACGGCGGGAACACTGAAGCTTTCTTT,CASSPNGGNTEAFF
TRBV19,TRBJ1-5,NA,TGTGCCAGTAGTTTGGGCAGGCTCTATCAGCCCCAGCATTTT,CASSLGRLYQPQHF
TRBV18,TRBJ2-1,TRBD1,TGTGCCAGCTCATCGGACAGGGCAACTGAGCAGTTCTTC,CASSSDRATEQFF
TRBV6-6,TRBJ2-1,NA,TGTGCCAGCAGTTACAGTGCGGTGGAGCAGTTCTTC,CASSYSAVEQFF
TRBV29-1,TRBJ2-7,NA,TGCAGCGTTATGGGCAGCATGAGCTCCTACGAGCAGTACTTC,CSVMGSMSSYEQYF
TRBV6-6,TRBJ2-6,TRBD2,TGTGCCAGCACCCACTCGGGTAGCGGGGGGGCCTTCTCTGGGGCCAACGTCCTGACTTTC,CASTHSGSGGAFSGANVLTF
TRBV13,TRBJ2-7,TRBD1,TGTGCCAGCAGTTCCGCGGGACAGGGGGGCTACGAGCAGTACTTC,CASSSAGQGGYEQYF